This TCR beta chain comes out of a study of early T cells in non-severe SARS-CoV-2 infection. Study background: Sequenced bulk RNA came from whole blood that was unsorted, and chains were unpaired.

The CDR3 covers 13 residues. Per germline, CDR1 DFQATT and CDR2 SNEGSKA (reference sequence). V was pared by 1 base and J by 2 bases, with 8 bases between. This clonotype showed up many times. The antigen is undetermined. Regarding the study as a whole: Using VDJdb, the matching emphasized anti-spike CD8 responses while missing private and CD4 specificities.

Unique molecular identifiers were affixed to single, distinct cDNA molecules. One entry per CDR3 protein results from TCRdb running MiXCR on the 5' RACE reads. The sample consists of approximately 39,000 distinct CDR3 sequences, around 6.5% of them appearing once. This TCR was sampled from an adult who was a healthcare worker with PCR-confirmed SARS-CoV-2 infection or an uninfected control (not recorded which). The sequenced sample was whole blood, obtained at baseline. The genes are TRBV20-1 and TRBJ1-2; D gene unclear. For the CDR3, the DNA is TGCAGTGCTAGAGGGAATGTAAACTATGGCTACACCTTC. Translated, it gives CSARGNVNYGYTF.